The following is a T cell receptor beta chain sequence with its context. The CDR3 has 13 residues. Trimming removed 0 bases at V and 10 bases at J, with 13 bases between. Germline CDR1 reads SQVTM; CDR2 reads ANQGSEA. The sample belongs to a study of blood T cell repertoires in COVID-19. Study context: PBMCs, B-cell-depleted T cells, or T cells were the source of the cDNA or gDNA that made up the material.

Original processing methods: For nucleated cells, counts were estimated from reference gene primer amplification. Here immunoSEQ multiplex PCR was the method, and the copy in TCRdb shows in-frame clones only, minus some. The DNA was the basis for D and trimming; V, J and clone size are from that table. This table has around 290,000 clones, around 88% appearing once. Sequenced input: peripheral blood. This receptor was obtained from a man aged 35 to 55 with acute or convalescent COVID-19. The chain uses TRBV29-1 and TRBJ2-1; D may be TRBD2 (6 bases). CDR3 protein: CSVEDGASVEQFF. In DNA form, the CDR3 reads TGCAGCGTTGAAGATGGGGCTAGCGTAGAGCAGTTCTTC.